The subject of this entry is one TCR beta chain. The CDR3 runs to 17 residues. Germline CDR1 and CDR2: MNHNS and SASEGT. Trimming took off 5 bases at V and 3 bases at J, with 19 bases between the two ends. This specimen comes from a study of identical twins. A single record per CDR3 protein comes from TCRdb applying MiXCR to the 5' RACE reads. The table lists roughly 720,000 distinct CDR3 sequences, 15% to 20% of them singletons. Separately, the same data were catalogued under a study of T cells expressing NK-cell markers. That study reports: It was from sorted CD3+CD56+NKG2C+, CD3+CD56+NKG2C- and CD3+CD56-NKG2C+ T cells that TCR beta repertoires came.

Material for sequencing was PBMCs. The J gene is TRBJ2-2, the V gene TRBV6-1, with TRBD2 as a possible D gene (6 bases). This TCR was sampled from a young woman in good health. CDR3 region: CASSPTRVRLDTGELFF. CDR3 sequence (DNA): TGTGCCAGCAGTCCCACTAGAGTCAGACTAGACACCGGGGAGCTGTTTTTT.